This T cell receptor (beta chain) was obtained from a study of T-cell reconstitution after alpha-beta-depleted transplantation in children (dated by TCRdb to between 2015 and 2016). About the investigation overall: The study quantitatively tracked T-cell immune reconstitution after TCRalphabeta/CD19-depleted allogeneic hematopoietic cell transplantation in children using TCR repertoire profiling. Here is what the overall study found, with its caveats: Over the following months the frequencies of hyperexpanded clones went down, and after one year T-cell counts and TCRbeta diversity were mostly credited to newly produced T cells. In some patients, high TCRbeta diversity at day 60 was attributed to recipient T cells and intrathymic progenitors that had survived conditioning. Apparently early alphabetaT-cell count recovery about two months after transplant reportedly relied on only several hundred rapidly expanded clones derived from non-depleted graft cells.

For this clonotype: The specificity of this receptor is unknown. No quality values exist for individual bases; no much larger clone is one base distant.

In the paper's terms, the treatment or condition label means: allogeneic hematopoietic cell transplantation with graft depleted of TCRalphabeta T cells and CD19 B cells. The transplant recipients were children given TCRalphabeta/CD19-depleted allogeneic hematopoietic cell grafts. The library was made by PCR. The listed sequencing device is Illumina HiSeq 2500. TCR libraries were prepared with molecular barcoding, using unique molecular identifiers to normalize TCRbeta repertoire quantification. The public sequencing data were trimmed at Q25 with fastp and processed into clonotypes with MiXCR by TCRdb, which kept only in-frame beta chains. Every entry covers one CDR3 protein and lists the most common genes and DNA from its rows. For this sample there are nearly 350,000 distinct CDR3 sequences; 16% appear just once. The top ten clones comprise about 41% of the sample. The sequence was obtained from a male patient aged 2 to 9 who had a stem cell transplant for acute lymphoblastic leukemia, so the T cells may come from the graft donor. The starting material was PBMCs, mostly from graft donor cells, obtained 360 days after TCRalphabeta/CD19-depleted stem cell transplant.

The nucleotide sequence reads TGTGCCAGCAGCCAAGGGGGACTAGCGGGAGAGGAGACCCAGTACTTC. Translated, this gives CASSQGGLAGEETQYF. The rearrangement combines TRBV3-1 with TRBJ2-5; 14 central bases correspond to TRBD2. After removal of 1 base from V and 5 bases from J, the junction retains 3 bases not matched to a gene. CDR1 LGHDT and CDR2 YNNKEL are derived from the germline V gene (reference sequence). Inclusive of the bounding cysteine and phenylalanine, the CDR3 is 16 residues long. Just the 48-base CDR3 DNA is kept, in frame starting at base 1.